This T cell receptor beta chain was identified during a study of blood T cell repertoires in COVID-19. This clone turned up a few times. The CDR3 consists of 15 residues. Germline trimming cut 7 bases from V and 5 bases from J; bases unmatched to any gene: 11. Per germline, CDR1 MNHEY and CDR2 SMNVEV (reference sequence). Assay used: immunoSEQ multiplex PCR; TCRdb lists only in-frame clones, some missing. The profile shows 150,000 to 200,000 clones, 80% to 90% of them singletons. Sequencing used peripheral blood. The source is a woman between 50 and 59 years old with acute or convalescent COVID-19. The chain links TRBV27 to TRBJ2-1; 7 bases line up with TRBD2. The CDR3 loop is CASTIAGRLDNEQFF. In nucleotides, the CDR3 is TGTGCCAGCACTATAGCGGGCCGTCTCGACAATGAGCAGTTCTTC.